This is a list of T cell receptor beta chains from one sample in a study of long-term antiretroviral therapy in people with HIV. Repertoires were generated with immunoSEQ multiplex PCR, while TCRdb's copy carries only in-frame clones and drops some. Of tens of thousands of clones in the sample, approximately 89% are singletons; the top ten hold 4.5% to 7%. The sample was unsorted PBMCs, taken 3.1 years after starting antiretroviral therapy. Every receptor here comes from a woman aged 45-59 years with HIV. CDR3s include the opening cysteine and the closing phenylalanine or tryptophan. Each record gives: J gene, clone size, D gene, V gene, CDR3 length, CDR3 protein, CDR3 DNA. A D gene is named only where the DNA matches it firmly. Not all rows give a size; the values are once, few, many and, for expanded clones, a class.

TRBJ2-1 | - | TRBD1 | TRBV20-1 | 11 | CSARQGTEQFF | TGCAGTGCCCGACAGGGAACTGAGCAGTTCTTC
TRBJ2-5 | - | TRBD1 | TRBV11-3 | 16 | CASSLEARTGKETQYF | TGTGCCAGCAGCTTAGAGGCCCGGACAGGGAAAGAGACCCAGTACTTC
TRBJ2-3 | - | - | TRBV18 | 17 | CASSPFTRDGPTDTQYF | TGTGCCAGCTCACCATTTACCCGGGACGGACCCACCGATACGCAGTATTTT
TRBJ1-4 | - | - | TRBV7-3 | 17 | CASSLGRRDTTNEKLFF | TGTGCCAGCAGCTTAGGTCGAAGAGACACAACTAATGAAAAACTGTTTTTT
TRBJ1-5 | once | - | TRBV29-1 | 12 | CSARQGNQPQHF | TGCAGCGCTCGACAGGGCAATCAGCCCCAGCATTTT
TRBJ1-6 | few | - | TRBV30 | 12 | CAWTGQGPPLHF | TGTGCCTGGACAGGGCAGGGGCCACCCCTCCACTTT
TRBJ2-5 | - | - | TRBV19 | 11 | CATRGGLTQYF | TGTGCCACCAGAGGGGGTTTGACCCAGTACTTC
TRBJ1-2 | - | TRBD1 | TRBV5-1 | 15 | CASSLATGASYGYTF | TGCGCCAGCAGCTTGGCAACAGGGGCTAGCTATGGCTACACCTTC
TRBJ2-1 | - | - | TRBV29-1 | 12 | CSVTHFGDEQFF | TGCAGCGTGACCCATTTTGGCGATGAGCAGTTCTTC
TRBJ1-2 | medium-sized | TRBD1 | TRBV6-1 | 14 | CASRSGTGPYGYTF | TGTGCCAGCAGGTCCGGGACAGGACCTTATGGCTACACCTTC
TRBJ1-5 | once | TRBD1 | TRBV25-1 | 15 | CASQDRGDSNQPQHF | TGTGCCAGCCAGGACAGGGGGGATAGCAATCAGCCCCAGCATTTT
TRBJ2-7 | - | - | TRBV6-6 | 13 | CASSFGQTYEQYF | TGTGCCAGCAGTTTCGGACAGACCTACGAGCAGTACTTC
TRBJ1-1 | - | - | TRBV6-6 | 11 | CASIVGTEAFF | TGTGCCAGTATTGTGGGGACTGAAGCTTTCTTT
TRBJ1-1 | - | TRBD1 | TRBV7-9 | 14 | CASSLDRVVTEAFF | TGTGCCAGCAGTCTGGACAGGGTTGTTACTGAAGCTTTCTTT
TRBJ2-1 | - | TRBD2 | TRBV19 | 16 | CASRDQRGVMLNEQFF | TGTGCCAGTAGGGATCAGCGGGGGGTCATGCTGAATGAGCAGTTCTTC
TRBJ1-4 | - | TRBD1 | TRBV6-1 | 19 | CASSDPPGGTGATNEKLFF | TGTGCCAGCAGTGATCCCCCCGGGGGGACAGGGGCAACTAATGAAAAACTGTTTTTT
TRBJ1-2 | once | - | TRBV9 | 11 | CASSQGNGYTF | TGTGCCAGCAGCCAGGGGAACGGCTACACCTTC
TRBJ2-5 | - | - | TRBV4-1 | 13 | CASSQARSETQYF | TGCGCCAGCAGCCAAGCCCGGTCAGAGACCCAGTACTTC
TRBJ2-3 | - | - | TRBV5-6 | 16 | CASSLFAGWETDTQYF | TGTGCCAGCAGCTTGTTTGCAGGATGGGAAACAGATACGCAGTATTTT
TRBJ2-1 | - | TRBD2 | TRBV19 | 14 | CASSRGLVGSEQFF | TGTGCCAGTAGTAGGGGACTAGTGGGTAGTGAGCAGTTCTTC
TRBJ2-5 | - | - | TRBV5-6 | 14 | CASSWPGDQETQYF | TGTGCCAGCAGCTGGCCAGGGGACCAAGAGACCCAGTACTTC
TRBJ2-1 | - | TRBD2 | TRBV4-2 | 17 | CASSQVVAGGQNNEQFF | TGTGCCAGCAGCCAAGTCGTAGCGGGGGGGCAAAACAATGAGCAGTTCTTC
TRBJ1-1 | - | - | TRBV7-9 | 15 | CASLNAGSGRTEAFF | TGTGCCAGCCTCAACGCCGGCTCGGGGAGGACTGAAGCTTTCTTT
TRBJ2-2 | - | - | TRBV6-6 | 15 | CASSYSRVYTGELFF | TGTGCCAGCAGTTATAGCAGGGTTTACACCGGGGAGCTGTTTTTT
TRBJ2-3 | - | TRBD1 | TRBV9 | 14 | CASTRTGGTDTQYF | TGTGCCAGCACCCGGACAGGGGGGACAGATACGCAGTATTTT
TRBJ2-7 | once | TRBD1 | TRBV28 | 12 | CASTGQDYEQYF | TGTGCCAGCACCGGACAGGACTACGAGCAGTACTTC
TRBJ2-4 | once | - | TRBV19 | 16 | CASSIDQELGLGIQYF | TGTGCCAGTAGTATAGACCAGGAATTGGGGTTGGGCATTCAGTACTTC
TRBJ1-5 | - | - | TRBV19 | 15 | CASSGGGRGIQPQHF | TGTGCCAGTAGTGGAGGAGGCAGGGGAATTCAGCCCCAGCATTTT
TRBJ1-5 | - | - | TRBV5-5 | 17 | CASSPTDRSYSNQPQHF | TGTGCCAGCAGCCCCACCGACAGGAGCTATAGCAATCAGCCCCAGCATTTT
TRBJ2-7 | once | TRBD1 | TRBV29-1 | 15 | CSVDLTGTGDDEQYF | TGCAGCGTTGACCTAACGGGGACAGGGGATGACGAGCAGTACTTC
TRBJ2-5 | - | - | TRBV6-5 | 14 | CASRPFRDRETQYF | TGTGCCAGCAGACCCTTCCGGGATAGGGAGACCCAGTACTTC
TRBJ2-3 | - | - | TRBV11-2 | 14 | CASSQGVPTDTQYF | TGTGCCAGCAGCCAGGGAGTCCCCACAGATACGCAGTATTTT
TRBJ1-6 | - | - | TRBV19 | 15 | CASIGARGINSPLHF | TGTGCCAGTATTGGGGCGAGGGGAATTAATTCACCCCTCCACTTT
TRBJ1-1 | - | TRBD1 | TRBV15 | 15 | CATSGRDRLNTEAFF | TGTGCCACCAGCGGAAGGGACAGACTGAACACTGAAGCTTTCTTT
TRBJ2-5 | - | TRBD2 | TRBV14 | 15 | CASSQQRGDTGTQYF | TGTGCCAGCAGCCAACAGCGGGGGGACACTGGGACCCAGTACTTC
TRBJ1-1 | - | - | TRBV4-1 | 13 | CASSLKGGTEAFF | TGCGCCAGCAGCCTGAAGGGGGGTACTGAAGCTTTCTTT
TRBJ1-2 | few | - | TRBV7-2 | 13 | CASSPQGGSGYTF | TGTGCCAGCTCCCCCCAGGGTGGTAGTGGCTACACCTTC
TRBJ2-5 | - | TRBD2 | TRBV15 | 16 | CATSRVGTIAGETQYF | TGTGCCACCAGCAGAGTTGGGACGATAGCGGGAGAGACCCAGTACTTC
TRBJ2-7 | - | - | TRBV6-6 | 14 | CASSPGRESYEQYF | TGTGCCAGCAGCCCTGGGCGGGAATCCTACGAGCAGTACTTC
TRBJ2-6 | - | - | TRBV5-1 | 15 | CASSLLQSGANVLTF | TGCGCCAGCAGCTTGTTACAATCTGGGGCCAACGTCCTGACTTTC
TRBJ2-7 | - | TRBD2 | TRBV9 | 13 | CASAPGGKNEQYF | TGTGCCAGCGCCCCCGGGGGGAAAAACGAGCAGTACTTC
TRBJ2-2 | - | - | TRBV29-1 | 15 | CSVAQPPANTGELFF | TGCAGCGTCGCCCAGCCCCCCGCGAACACCGGGGAGCTGTTTTTT
TRBJ1-3 | - | - | TRBV5-4 | 15 | CASSLAPGPGNTIYF | TGTGCCAGCAGCTTGGCCCCAGGGCCTGGAAACACCATATATTTT
TRBJ2-1 | - | TRBD2 | TRBV14 | 15 | CASSASGGAMREQFF | TGTGCCAGCAGCGCTAGCGGGGGGGCGATGCGTGAGCAGTTCTTC
TRBJ1-2 | once | - | TRBV12-5 | 14 | CASGSQGGDYGYTF | TGTGCTAGTGGTTCTCAGGGAGGGGACTATGGCTACACCTTC
TRBJ1-5 | - | TRBD1 | TRBV29-1 | 14 | CSVVEGASNQPQHF | TGCAGCGTTGTTGAGGGGGCCAGCAATCAGCCCCAGCATTTT
TRBJ2-2 | once | TRBD2 | TRBV7-9 | 13 | CASRTGGTGELFF | TGTGCCAGTCGAACGGGAGGGACCGGGGAGCTGTTTTTT
TRBJ2-7 | - | - | TRBV5-4 | 14 | CASSLTSEVYEQYF | TGTGCCAGCAGCCTGACCTCGGAAGTCTACGAGCAGTACTTC
TRBJ2-5 | - | TRBD2 | TRBV19 | 13 | CASRGLGGETQYF | TGTGCCAGTAGAGGACTGGGAGGGGAGACCCAGTACTTC
TRBJ1-1 | - | - | TRBV7-7 | 13 | CASSFSVNTEAFF | TGTGCTAGCAGCTTTTCAGTGAACACTGAAGCTTTCTTT